Below, 18 T cell receptor beta chains from the same sample are listed, as sequenced in a study of T-cell memory formation after mild COVID-19. TCRdb re-analysed the 5' RACE reads in MiXCR, keeping a single row per CDR3 protein. The table has a few hundred thousand distinct CDR3 sequences, 8% to 9.5% seen once. The sequenced sample was PBMCs or a T cell subset sorted from them (not recorded which). The receptors originated from a man aged 18 to 29 who had mild COVID-19 (a few samples of this study predate the infection). Cell type and time point are not known.

The chain employs TRBV9 and TRBJ2-3; D is ambiguous. This CDR3 contains 13 residues. Trimming shortened V by 0 bases and J by 8 bases, and 10 bases separated the two germline ends. From germline, CDR1 is SGDLS and CDR2 YYNGEE. CDR3 nucleotide sequence: TGTGCCAGCAGCGTAGAATTTATGGGTACGCAGTATTTT. Encoded protein: CASSVEFMGTQYF.

This clonotype was recorded at least ten times. The V and J genes are TRBV7-3 and TRBJ1-2; D perhaps matches TRBD1 (5 bases). Germline CDR1 and CDR2: SGHTA and FQGTGA. Between the trimmed V and J ends, which lost 5 bases and 6 bases, there was a span of 19 bases. CDR3 length equals 15 residues. The CDR3 bases are TGTGCCAGCAGCCCCAACGGGGGTGGCCCCGATGGCTACACCTTC. Translated: CASSPNGGGPDGYTF.

This clonotype occurred once. The chain joins TRBV7-9 to TRBJ2-1, with 8 nucleotides matching TRBD1. Trimming cost V 4 bases and J 6 bases; bases outside gene matches: 5. The CDR3 spans 14 residues. Germline V gene data show CDR1 as SEHNR and CDR2 as FQNEAQ (reference sequence). The CDR3 bases are TGTGCCAGCAGCTGGGGACAGGTCGGCAATGAGCAGTTCTTC. This translates into CASSWGQVGNEQFF. The full variable domain, completed using reference TRBV7-9 and TRBJ2-1, is DTGVSQNPRHKITKRGQNVTFRCDPISEHNRLYWYRQTLGQGPEFLTYFQNEAQLEKSRLLSDRFSAERPKGSFSTLEIQRTEQGDSAMYLCASSWGQVGNEQFFGPGTRLTVL.

The rearrangement links TRBV12-3 or TRBV12-4 to TRBJ1-6; D may be TRBD1 (5 bases). Trimming removed 5 bases at V and 2 bases at J, with 10 bases between. CDR3 size: 15 residues. In DNA form, the CDR3 reads TGTGCCAGCAGTAGACAGAGAACCTATAATTCACCCCTCCACTTT. Residues: CASSRQRTYNSPLHF.

Only a few counts were recorded for this clonotype. V usage is TRBV6-6 and J usage is TRBJ2-7; D possibly matches TRBD1 or TRBD2 (7 bases each). CDR1 is MNHNY and CDR2 is SVGAGI in the germline V gene (reference sequence). Trimming left V 4 bases short and J 5 bases short, with 18 bases between. The CDR3 extends over 15 amino acids. The CDR3 DNA is TGTGCCAGCAGTTCCGCAGGGGGGGGCCGGAACGAGCAGTACTTC. Protein sequence: CASSSAGGGRNEQYF.

This sequence joins TRBV11-2 and TRBJ1-2, with 9 bases matching TRBD1. This CDR3 contains 13 residues. With V trimmed by 5 bases and J by 7 bases, 5 bases remained unmatched. Germline V gene lookup returns CDR1 SGHAT and CDR2 FQNNGV. The CDR3 bases are TGTGCCAGCAGCAGGGACAGGGAGTTTGGCTACACCTTC. Amino acid sequence: CASSRDREFGYTF.

This clonotype has ten or more counts. The genes are TRBV12-3 or TRBV12-4 and TRBJ2-7; possible D gene TRBD1, 6 bases. The ends were cut back, 5 bases at V and 2 bases at J, with 10 bases in the middle. The CDR3 sequence is 13 residues long. CDR3: CASSGGPPYEQYF. In nucleotides, the CDR3 is TGTGCCAGCAGTGGGGGCCCCCCCTACGAGCAGTACTTC.

This clonotype was seen a handful of times. V gene TRBV20-1 combines with J gene TRBJ2-1; 9 bases agree with TRBD2. Looked up from germline, CDR1 is DFQATT and CDR2 is SNEGSKA (reference sequence). The CDR3 has 17 residues. Trimming took 0 bases from V and 2 from J; bases not matched to a gene: 8. The CDR3 reads CSARDPRAGGPYNEQFF. In DNA form, the CDR3 reads TGCAGTGCTAGAGACCCCAGAGCGGGGGGACCCTACAATGAGCAGTTCTTC.

The genes are TRBV20-1 and TRBJ2-7; the D is unclear. V was pared by 6 bases and J by 3 bases, with 15 bases between. This CDR3 contains 13 residues. Germline V gene lookup returns CDR1 DFQATT and CDR2 SNEGSKA (reference sequence). The CDR3 DNA reads as TGCAGTGCCAAGGTTGAGAGACACTACGAGCAGTACTTC. Translated, it gives CSAKVERHYEQYF.

This clonotype was seen at least ten times. This chain links TRBV7-2 with TRBJ1-1; unclear D gene. There are 14 residues in the CDR3. V shed 4 bases and J shed 5 bases, with 14 bases lying between them. From germline, CDR1 is SGHTA and CDR2 FQGNSA. The CDR3 is CASSSAAGRTEAFF. The CDR3 nucleotides are TGTGCCAGCAGCTCCGCAGCCGGGCGGACTGAAGCTTTCTTT.

The sample holds many counts of this clonotype. V usage is TRBV5-1 and J usage is TRBJ1-1; tentatively, D is TRBD1 (6 bases). Trimming removed 4 bases from V and 3 bases from J, with 13 bases in between. The CDR3 is 14 amino acids. Germline CDR1 and CDR2: SGHRS and YFSETQ. The CDR3, as DNA: TGCGCCAGCAGCCCCGGAAGGGGGGACACTGAAGCTTTCTTT. It specifies CASSPGRGDTEAFF.

There are a few counts of this clonotype. This chain uses TRBV30 with TRBJ2-3; 7 bases map to TRBD1. The germline V gene encodes CDR1 GTSNPN and CDR2 SVGIG (reference sequence). The CDR3 has 14 residues. Germline trimming cut 0 bases from V and 6 bases from J; bases unmatched to any gene: 6. CDR3 sequence (DNA): TGTGCCTGGAGTGTACAGGGGATTGTGGATACGCAGTATTTT. Its translation is CAWSVQGIVDTQYF.

This clonotype was recorded a few times. V and J are TRBV7-3 and TRBJ2-2, with 7 positions matching TRBD2. Looked up from germline, CDR1 is SGHTA and CDR2 is FQGTGA. V trimming: 5 bases; J trimming: 4 bases; junction bases outside the gene matches: 10. This CDR3 is 16 amino acids long. CDR3 residues: CASSDLVWGGTGELFF. The CDR3 DNA follows: TGTGCCAGCAGCGATCTTGTTTGGGGGGGCACCGGGGAGCTGTTTTTT.

This clonotype showed up just a few times. This chain connects TRBV18 to TRBJ1-4; D not certain. Germline V gene data show CDR1 as KGHSH and CDR2 as LQKENI. This CDR3 region has 13 residues. The V end was cut by 6 bases, the J end by 8 bases, with 13 bases between. The CDR3 sequence: CASSSPTREKLFF. The CDR3 DNA reads TGTGCCAGCTCGAGCCCTACGAGGGAAAAACTGTTTTTT.

In this sample, this clonotype turned up a few times. A read error may produce the germline difference seen at one junction end. This chain joins TRBV28 and TRBJ1-4; 7 nucleotides align to TRBD1. There are 11 residues in the CDR3. Germline assignment: CDR1 MDHEN and CDR2 SYDVKM. Here the CDR3 reads CAGRGSGKLFF. CDR3 nucleotide sequence: TGTGCCGGCAGGGGGTCGGGAAAACTGTTTTTT.

V usage is TRBV12-3 or TRBV12-4 and J usage is TRBJ2-7; 14 bases are shared with TRBD2. This CDR3 region has 15 residues. Unmatched junction bases numbered 7, after V lost 5 bases and J lost 7 bases. DNA of the CDR3: TGTGCCAGCAGTCGGACTAGCGGGAGGAACAGGGAGCAGTACTTC. It encodes CASSRTSGRNREQYF.

The sample holds a few counts of this clonotype. V and J are TRBV7-6 and TRBJ2-5; D is tentatively TRBD1 or TRBD2 (7 bases each). In germline, CDR1 is SGHVS, CDR2 FNYEAQ. With 4 bases removed from V and 5 bases from J, the gap between germline ends came to 17 bases. The CDR3 extends over 15 amino acids. The chain's CDR3 is CASSSGGASSETQYF. CDR3 DNA: TGTGCCAGCAGCTCAGGGGGGGCTAGCTCGGAGACCCAGTACTTC.

This clonotype turned up a few times. V is TRBV28 and J is TRBJ1-2; no reliable D call. The germline V gene encodes CDR1 MDHEN and CDR2 SYDVKM. Trimming left V 11 bases short and J 3 bases short, with 13 bases between. CDR3 length: 12 residues. The CDR3: CASRRVDYGYTF. The CDR3 nucleotides read TGTGCCTCCCGGCGGGTGGACTATGGCTACACCTTC.